What follows are 13 T cell receptor beta chains derived from one specimen sequenced in a study of cytomegalovirus exposure and HLA in healthy donors. Amplification used 60 Vbeta primers and 13 Jbeta primers. Profiled with immunoSEQ multiplex PCR; TCRdb holds only in-frame clones, not every one. The sample has around 92,000 clones; around 74% are singletons. The sample was PBMCs. The receptors come from a woman aged 70-85 years in good health and CMV-seropositive.

This clone was counted once. The rearrangement links TRBV9 to TRBJ2-7; perhaps TRBD2 as D (6 bases). Germline V gene sequence: CDR1 SGDLS, CDR2 YYNGEE. The CDR3 runs 15 residues. The V end was cut by 2 bases, the J end by 2 bases, with 14 bases between. The CDR3 here is CASSVGVGGTYEQYF. CDR3 sequence (DNA): TGTGCCAGCAGCGTGGGTGTGGGGGGTACCTACGAGCAGTACTTC. The whole variable domain, remainder taken from reference TRBV9 and TRBJ2-7, is DSGVTQTPKHLITATGQRVTLRCSPRSGDLSVYWYQQSLDQGLQFLIQYYNGEERAKGNILERFSAQQFPDLHSELNLSSLELGDSALYFCASSVGVGGTYEQYFGPGTRLTVT.

In its sample, this clone was seen a few times. The gene calls are TRBV9 and TRBJ1-3; TRBD1 agrees at 8 bases. J was trimmed by 4 bases and V by 3 bases; bases with no gene match: 6. Per the germline V gene, CDR1 is SGDLS and CDR2 is YYNGEE. The CDR3 totals 15 residues. The CDR3 sequence: CASSASGQVGNTIYF. The CDR3 nucleotides are TGTGCCAGCAGCGCGTCGGGACAGGTCGGAAACACCATATATTTT.

V gene TRBV4-2 combines with J gene TRBJ1-1; D gene unclear. This CDR3 spans 16 amino acids. CDR1 is LGHNA and CDR2 is YNFKEQ in the germline V gene. The V end lost 0 bases, the J end lost 2 bases, and 13 bases lay between the germline ends. The CDR3 sequence: CASSQEGTVTNTEAFF. CDR3 nucleotides: TGTGCCAGCAGCCAAGAGGGCACAGTAACTAACACTGAAGCTTTCTTT.

This clone was seen only a few times. The chain carries TRBV2 and TRBJ2-3; 8 bases match TRBD2. The V gene end was trimmed by 7 bases and the J gene end by 4 bases; junction bases not matched to a gene: 7. Germline lookup yields CDR1 SNHLY and CDR2 FYNNEI. CDR3 length: 14 amino acids. The CDR3 DNA is TGTGCCAGCACCCTAGCGGGTCGGGCAGATACGCAGTATTTT. Translating gives CASTLAGRADTQYF.

The genes are TRBV6-5 and TRBJ2-7; D perhaps matches TRBD1 (5 bases). The V gene's germline CDR1 is MNHEY and CDR2 SVGAGI. Trimming took 5 bases from V and 3 from J, leaving 8 bases between them. The CDR3 extends over 12 amino acids. The CDR3 nucleotides read TGTGCCAGCAGTGCGCAGGGCTACGAGCAGTACTTC. It codes for CASSAQGYEQYF.

The chain recombines TRBV10-3 with TRBJ1-2, with TRBD1 as a possible D gene (5 bases). The germline CDR1 and CDR2 sequences are ENHRY and SYGVKD. There are 15 residues in the CDR3. V was pared by 6 bases and J by 1 base, with 15 bases between. The CDR3 coding sequence is TGTGCCATCAGCAATTCAGACAGTCTTAACTATGGCTACACCTTC. The encoded protein is CAISNSDSLNYGYTF.

The gene calls are TRBV5-1 and TRBJ2-3, with TRBD1 identical over 7 bases. Looked up from germline, CDR1 is SGHRS and CDR2 is YFSETQ. CDR3 size: 16 residues. J lost 6 bases, V lost 6 bases, and 16 bases had no gene match. As DNA, the CDR3 is TGCGCCAGCAACCTATTGACAGGGACCGCCGGCGATACGCAGTATTTT. Translation gives CASNLLTGTAGDTQYF.

The chain combines TRBV18 with TRBJ1-1, with D possibly being TRBD1 (5 bases). There are 14 residues in the CDR3. CDR1 and CDR2 (germline): KGHSH, LQKENI. V was pared by 3 bases and J by 3 bases, with 11 bases between. In nucleotides, the CDR3 is TGTGCCAGCTCACCCAGGGTGTGGGACACTGAAGCTTTCTTT. It encodes CASSPRVWDTEAFF. Based on the CDR3 plus reference TRBV18 and TRBJ1-1, the full variable domain is NAGVMQNPRHLVRRRGQEARLRCSPMKGHSHVYWYRQLPEEGLKFMVYLQKENIIDESGMPKERFSAEFPKEGPSILRIQQVVRGDSAAYFCASSPRVWDTEAFFGQGTRLTVV.

This clone was found a few times. The chain recombines TRBV5-4 with TRBJ1-1, with unresolved D. The CDR3 totals 15 residues. Germline CDR1 reads SGHNT; CDR2 reads YYREEE (reference sequence). V was clipped by 4 bases and J by 1 base, with 14 bases between them. CDR3 coding DNA: TGTGCCAGCAGCCGGAGGGCAGGTTCGAACACTGAAGCTTTCTTT. This sequence encodes CASSRRAGSNTEAFF.

This clone was detected only a few times. V and J are TRBV23-1 and TRBJ2-7; 7 bases are a match to TRBD1. TRBV23-1 is known as an ORF, though its function is uncertain. Losses at the gene ends were 2 bases for V and 0 bases for J; bases not matched to a gene: 13. The CDR3 has 18 residues. This CDR3 is CASSQQGTDPCSSYEQYF. The DNA for the CDR3 is TGCGCCAGCAGTCAACAAGGGACAGACCCCTGCAGCTCCTACGAGCAGTACTTC.

The chain employs TRBV27 and TRBJ2-2; possible D gene TRBD2, 6 bases. The length of the CDR3 is 16 residues. The V and J ends lost 4 bases and 1 base respectively, with 13 bases between them. CDR1 is MNHEY and CDR2 is SMNVEV in the germline V gene (reference sequence). Here the CDR3 reads CASSSSGTWNTGELFF. For the CDR3, the DNA is TGTGCCAGCAGTTCCTCCGGGACTTGGAACACCGGGGAGCTGTTTTTT.

This clone appeared a few times. The chain couples TRBV18 to TRBJ2-7; D gene ambiguous. Germline V gene sequence: CDR1 KGHSH, CDR2 LQKENI. V gave up 3 bases and J gave up 1 base, with 10 bases separating them. CDR3 length: 14 amino acids. DNA for the CDR3: TGTGCCAGCTCACCCGACAAGAAATCCTACGAGCAGTACTTC. Translated: CASSPDKKSYEQYF.

V is TRBV10-2 and J is TRBJ2-5; D might be TRBD2 (5 bases). The CDR3 length is 15 residues. Trimming pared 1 base from V and 3 bases from J, leaving 12 bases between. Per germline, CDR1 WSHSY and CDR2 SAAADI. CDR3 region: CASSEWYSGKETQYF. The CDR3 coding sequence is TGCGCCAGCAGTGAGTGGTACTCGGGAAAAGAGACCCAGTACTTC.